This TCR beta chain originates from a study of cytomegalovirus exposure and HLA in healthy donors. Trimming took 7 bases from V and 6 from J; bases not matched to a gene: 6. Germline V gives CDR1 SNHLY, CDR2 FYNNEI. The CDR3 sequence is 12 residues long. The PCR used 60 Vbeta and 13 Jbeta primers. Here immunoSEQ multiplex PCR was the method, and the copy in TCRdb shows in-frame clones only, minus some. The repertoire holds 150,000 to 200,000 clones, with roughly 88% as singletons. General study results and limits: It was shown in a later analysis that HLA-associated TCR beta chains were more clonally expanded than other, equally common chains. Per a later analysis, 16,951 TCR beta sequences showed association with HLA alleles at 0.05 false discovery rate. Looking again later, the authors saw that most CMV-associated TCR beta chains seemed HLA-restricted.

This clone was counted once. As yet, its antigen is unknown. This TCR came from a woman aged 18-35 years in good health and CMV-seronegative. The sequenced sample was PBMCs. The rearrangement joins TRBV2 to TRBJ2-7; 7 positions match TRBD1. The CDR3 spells CASIADRAEQYF. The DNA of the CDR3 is TGTGCCAGCATTGCCGACAGGGCCGAGCAGTACTTC.